Below, 22 T cell receptor beta chains from the same sample are listed, as sequenced in a study of blood T cells in healthy people across ages. The authors ran a second PCR of about 6 to 11 cycles using a sample-barcoded 5' primer and a J-beta primer mix. TCRdb reprocessed the 5' RACE reads with MiXCR, giving one entry per CDR3 protein. The sample yields 1.8 million or so distinct CDR3 sequences, approximately 40% seen once. The sequencing input was blood. These receptors came from a human donor in good health.

This clonotype was counted a few times. The DNA of the CDR3 is TGTGCCAGCAGTGAAGGCTCAAACTACGCCTACGAGCAGTACTTC. This gives the protein CASSEGSNYAYEQYF. The chain combines TRBV6-1 with TRBJ2-7; D gene uncertain. CDR3 size: 15 residues. Germline CDR1 is MNHNS and CDR2 is SASEGT. V was clipped by 1 base and J by 2 bases, with 12 bases between them.

This CDR3 is CASRWDTNTGELFF. The CDR3 DNA reads TGTGCCAGCAGGTGGGACACCAACACCGGGGAGCTGTTTTTT. The chain uses TRBV28 and TRBJ2-2; D might be TRBD1 (6 bases). CDR1 MDHEN and CDR2 SYDVKM come from the germline V gene. This CDR3 is 14 amino acids long. Deletions cut 6 bases from V and 2 bases from J, with 10 bases between. The complete variable domain, with remaining parts taken from reference TRBV28 and TRBJ2-2, reads DVKVTQSSRYLVKRTGEKVFLECVQDMDHENMFWYRQDPGLGLRLIYFSYDVKMKEKGDIPEGYSVSREKKERFSLILESASTNQTSMYLCASRWDTNTGELFFGEGSRLTVL.

V and J are TRBV9 and TRBJ1-4; 8 nucleotides align to TRBD1. The CDR3 sequence is 15 residues long. V dropped 6 bases and J dropped 5; count of bases not matched to a gene: 9. Germline loops: CDR1 SGDLS, CDR2 YYNGEE. This chain's CDR3 is CASNHNGDRNEKLFF. CDR3 bases: TGTGCCAGCAATCACAATGGGGACAGGAATGAAAAACTGTTTTTT.

This clonotype was detected a few times. Written as DNA, the CDR3 is TGCAGCGTTGAAGAGGAGAGGGGGCCTCGGGAGACCCAGTACTTC. Amino acids: CSVEEERGPRETQYF. The chain recombines TRBV29-1 with TRBJ2-4; 7 bases fit TRBD1. The closer fit of TRBJ2-5 to the DNA end suggests the J call may be wrong. The CDR3 is 15 amino acids. Germline V lookup: CDR1 SQVTM, CDR2 ANQGSEA.

This chain connects TRBV6-5 to TRBJ1-3; 7 bases fit TRBD1. In germline, CDR1 is MNHEY, CDR2 SVGAGI. This CDR3 contains 17 residues. Trimming removed 0 bases from V and 2 bases from J; junction bases left unmatched: 7. The CDR3 sequence is CASSYSGPGGAGNTIYF. The CDR3 DNA reads as TGTGCCAGCAGTTACTCGGGGCCAGGGGGGGCTGGAAACACCATATATTTT.

The V and J genes are TRBV20-1 and TRBJ2-7; D is unresolved. The J call may be incorrect, as the DNA end agrees better with TRBJ2-5. The germline gives CDR1 DFQATT, CDR2 SNEGSKA (reference sequence). This CDR3 has 12 amino acids. The CDR3 loop reads CSASPPRETQYF. The CDR3 bases are TGCAGTGCTAGTCCCCCCCGGGAGACCCAGTACTTC.

The table lists this clonotype with a count of one. V is TRBV7-6 and J is TRBJ1-4; D is ambiguous. There are 12 residues in the CDR3. Germline V gene lookup returns CDR1 SGHVS and CDR2 FNYEAQ. V lost 5 bases, J lost 10 bases, and 11 bases lay in between. The CDR3 loop is CASSLLRGKLFF. The CDR3 bases are TGTGCCAGCAGCCTCTTACGAGGAAAACTGTTTTTT. Full variable domain (remainder filled in from reference TRBV7-6 and TRBJ1-4): GAGVSQSPRYKVTKRGQDVALRCDPISGHVSLYWYRQALGQGPEFLTYFNYEAQQDKSGLPNDRFSAERPEGSISTLTIQRTEQRDSAMYRCASSLLRGKLFFGSGTQLSVL.

The J gene is TRBJ2-3, the V gene TRBV7-2; D call uncertain. V was trimmed by 2 bases and J by 11 bases, leaving 11 bases between them. The CDR3 is 12 residues long. CDR1 and CDR2 from the germline V gene are SGHTA and FQGNSA. The CDR3 loop is CASSLQSLKQYF. The DNA for the CDR3 is TGTGCCAGCAGCTTACAGAGTCTTAAGCAGTATTTT.

The chain is built from TRBV5-1 and TRBJ1-6; 10 bases match TRBD1. Germline loops: CDR1 SGHRS, CDR2 YFSETQ. The CDR3 spans 15 residues. J gave up 9 bases and V 4 bases, and 7 bases lay outside the gene matches. CDR3 DNA: TGCGCCAGCAGCGGACAGGGGGGTAGAGGTTCACCCCTCCACTTT. Protein sequence: CASSGQGGRGSPLHF.

Only a few counts were recorded for this clonotype. J is TRBJ1-2 and V is TRBV30; the D is unclear. This CDR3 spans 11 amino acids. Germline V CDR1 and CDR2: GTSNPN, SVGIG (reference sequence). V lost 8 bases to trimming and J lost 3 bases, with 10 bases between them. The CDR3 DNA is TGTGCCAGAGGACCCTACTATGGCTACACCTTC. It yields the protein CARGPYYGYTF.

The gene calls are TRBV7-3 and TRBJ2-5, with D possibly TRBD2 on 6 matching bases. The CDR3 runs to 13 residues. In germline, CDR1 is SGHTA, CDR2 FQGTGA. V was cut by 3 bases and J by 5 bases, with 10 bases left in between. The CDR3 nucleotides are TGTGCCAGCAGCTTCCAGACTAGGGAGACCCAGTACTTC. This sequence encodes CASSFQTRETQYF.

Here the CDR3 DNA reads TGTGCCAGCAGTGAGATGGGACAGAGCACCGGGGAGCTGTTTTTT. This sequence encodes CASSEMGQSTGELFF. This rearrangement joins TRBV6-4 to TRBJ2-2, with 7 bases aligning to TRBD1. Germline V gene data show CDR1 as MRHNA and CDR2 as SNTAGT. This CDR3 is 15 amino acids long. After removal of 3 bases from V and 4 bases from J, the junction contained 5 bases not matched to a gene.

This chain uses TRBV29-1 with TRBJ2-1, with 7 bases identical to TRBD1. The germline V gene has CDR1 SQVTM and CDR2 ANQGSEA. The J segment lost 6 bases and the V segment lost 3 bases, leaving 8 bases of the junction unmatched. The length of the CDR3 is 14 residues. The CDR3 loop reads CSVDQPTGINEQFF. The CDR3, as DNA: TGCAGCGTTGATCAGCCGACAGGGATCAATGAGCAGTTCTTC.

V is TRBV28 and J is TRBJ2-1, with 7 bases that match TRBD1. The germline CDR1 and CDR2 sequences are MDHEN and SYDVKM. V lost 4 bases and J lost 7; bases outside the gene matches: 13. CDR3 length: 16 amino acids. The CDR3 reads CASSSLRSGGHNEQFF. CDR3 in DNA: TGTGCCAGCAGTTCGTTGCGGTCAGGGGGTCATAATGAGCAGTTCTTC.

This clonotype came up a few times. The V gene is TRBV10-3, the J gene TRBJ2-7; 9 bases align to TRBD1. Germline V gene data show CDR1 as ENHRY and CDR2 as SYGVKD. V was pared by 7 bases and J by 3 bases, with 19 bases of the junction left unmatched. The CDR3 runs to 18 residues. CDR3 in DNA: TGTGCCATCAACCCGGGGGGACAGGGAATCGGCCGGATCTACGAGCAGTACTTC. It codes for CAINPGGQGIGRIYEQYF.

This clonotype was detected a few times. The gene calls are TRBV7-2 and TRBJ1-5, with a weak D call TRBD1 (5 bases). V was clipped by 1 base and J by 2 bases, with 12 bases between them. The CDR3 has 16 residues. The V gene's germline CDR1 is SGHTA and CDR2 FQGNSA. DNA for the CDR3: TGTGCCAGCAGCTTAGAGCGGGGGTGGGGCAATCAGCCCCAGCATTTT. Translated, it gives CASSLERGWGNQPQHF.

The chain carries TRBV20-1 and TRBJ2-5; 8 bases fit TRBD2. CDR1 is DFQATT, CDR2 SNEGSKA, per germline (reference sequence). The CDR3 extends over 15 amino acids. V shed 3 bases and J 0 bases; nucleotides not matched to a gene: 6. The CDR3 loop reads CSASLPGGYQETQYF. CDR3 DNA sequence: TGCAGTGCTAGTCTTCCGGGGGGGTACCAAGAGACCCAGTACTTC.

The rearrangement links TRBV19 to TRBJ2-1; the D call may be TRBD1 or TRBD2 (6 bases each). Germline-derived CDR1 and CDR2 are LNHDA and SQIVND (reference sequence). V lost 6 bases and J lost 2, with 14 bases in between. The CDR3 runs to 15 residues. The CDR3 reads CASSSTGATYNEQFF. As DNA, the CDR3 is TGTGCCAGTAGCTCCACGGGGGCTACCTACAATGAGCAGTTCTTC.

This clonotype was recorded only once. This chain connects TRBV7-9 to TRBJ1-4; the match to TRBD1 covers 9 bases. This CDR3 spans 15 amino acids. Germline CDR1 and CDR2: SEHNR and FQNEAQ (reference sequence). Trimming removed 5 bases from V and 7 bases from J; junction bases left unmatched: 8. The CDR3 loop is CASSNTGGAGEKLFF. The CDR3 DNA reads TGTGCCAGCAGCAATACAGGGGGCGCCGGTGAAAAACTGTTTTTT.

This clonotype was picked up a small number of times. The chain carries TRBV7-3 and TRBJ2-5, with D perhaps matching TRBD1 (5 bases). The DNA end lines up better with TRBJ2-7; the J call may be wrong. Germline-derived CDR1 and CDR2 are SGHTA and FQGTGA. This CDR3 is 14 amino acids long. CDR3 residues: CASSPNVGQNEQYF. The CDR3 nucleotides are TGTGCCAGCAGCCCTAACGTGGGGCAGAACGAGCAGTACTTC.

The chain has TRBV20-1 and TRBJ2-1; 8 bases agree with TRBD2. V dropped 2 bases and J dropped 3; count of bases not matched to a gene: 3. The germline V gene has CDR1 DFQATT and CDR2 SNEGSKA (reference sequence). CDR3 length equals 14 residues. The CDR3 nucleotides are TGCAGTGCTAGAACGGGACTAGACTACAATGAGCAGTTCTTC. Its protein is CSARTGLDYNEQFF.

This chain joins TRBV20-1 and TRBJ2-1; TRBD1 is a possible D gene (6 bases). The CDR3 sequence is 15 residues long. The germline V gene encodes CDR1 DFQATT and CDR2 SNEGSKA (reference sequence). The germline V and J ends were trimmed by 3 bases and 2 bases, with 14 bases remaining between them. CDR3 bases: TGCAGTGCTAGTGAGGCAGGGGTACCCTACAATGAGCAGTTCTTC. Protein: CSASEAGVPYNEQFF.